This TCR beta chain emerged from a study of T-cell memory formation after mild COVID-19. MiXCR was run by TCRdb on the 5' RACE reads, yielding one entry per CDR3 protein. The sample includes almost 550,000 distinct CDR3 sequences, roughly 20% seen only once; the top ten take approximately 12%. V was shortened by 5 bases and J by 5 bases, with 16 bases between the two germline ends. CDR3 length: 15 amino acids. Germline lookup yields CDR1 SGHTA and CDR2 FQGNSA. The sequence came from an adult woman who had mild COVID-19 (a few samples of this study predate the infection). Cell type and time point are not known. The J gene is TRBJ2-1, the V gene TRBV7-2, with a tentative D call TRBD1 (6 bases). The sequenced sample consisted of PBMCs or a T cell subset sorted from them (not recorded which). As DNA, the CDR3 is TGTGCCAGCAGCCCCGCACCTGGACAGAACAATGAGCAGTTCTTC. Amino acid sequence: CASSPAPGQNNEQFF.